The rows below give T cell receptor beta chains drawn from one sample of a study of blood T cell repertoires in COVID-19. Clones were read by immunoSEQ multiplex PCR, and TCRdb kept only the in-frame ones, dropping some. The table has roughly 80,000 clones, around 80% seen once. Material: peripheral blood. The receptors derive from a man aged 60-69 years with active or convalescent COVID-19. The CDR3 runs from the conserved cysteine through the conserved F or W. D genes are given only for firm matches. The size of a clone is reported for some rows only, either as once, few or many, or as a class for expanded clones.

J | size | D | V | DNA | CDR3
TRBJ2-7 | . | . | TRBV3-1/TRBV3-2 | TGTGCCAGCAGCCTCAGGGGCGAGCAGTACTTC | CASSLRGEQYF
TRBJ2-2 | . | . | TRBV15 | TGTGCCACCAGCCCGGAAGACAGGTACGCCGGGGAGCTGTTTTTT | CATSPEDRYAGELFF
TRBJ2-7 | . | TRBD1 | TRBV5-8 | TGTGCCAGCAGCTGGCTGACAGGGTTCTCCTACGAGCAGTACTTC | CASSWLTGFSYEQYF
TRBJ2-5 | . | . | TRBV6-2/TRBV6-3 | TGTGCCAGCAGTTCAGGAGGTTCTGGGGAGACCCAGTACTTC | CASSSGGSGETQYF
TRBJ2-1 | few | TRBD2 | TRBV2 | TGTGCCAGCAGTACTAGCGGGGGGGCCCGGGAGCAGTTCTTC | CASSTSGGAREQFF
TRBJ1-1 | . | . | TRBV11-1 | TGTGCCAGCAGCCCTTACAGGGAAACTGAAGCTTTCTTT | CASSPYRETEAFF
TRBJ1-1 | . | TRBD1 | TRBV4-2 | TGTGCCAGCAGCCAAGCCCTCTCCGGGACAGGGAACACTGAAGCTTTCTTT | CASSQALSGTGNTEAFF
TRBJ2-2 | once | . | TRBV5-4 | TGTGCCAGCAGCTTGGCCGCGCAGGGTCCCGACACCGGGGAGCTGTTTTTT | CASSLAAQGPDTGELFF
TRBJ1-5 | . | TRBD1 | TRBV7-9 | TGTGCCAGCAGCTTAGTTCGAGGGACAGTTTTCAATCAGCCCCAGCATTTT | CASSLVRGTVFNQPQHF
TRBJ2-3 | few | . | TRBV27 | TGTGCCAGCAGTTCGGGGGTCGGCACAGATACGCAGTATTTT | CASSSGVGTDTQYF
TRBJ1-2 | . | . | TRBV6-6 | TGTGCCAGCAACCAGGCTAACTATGGCTACACCTTC | CASNQANYGYTF
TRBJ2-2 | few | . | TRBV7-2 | TGTGCCAGCAGGAGGGAAGCCGGGGAGCTGTTTTTT | CASRREAGELFF
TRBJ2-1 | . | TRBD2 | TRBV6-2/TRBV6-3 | TGTGCCAGCAGTTACCCCCAGCGGGGGGGCAATGAGCAGTTCTTC | CASSYPQRGGNEQFF
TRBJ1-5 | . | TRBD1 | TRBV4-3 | TGCGCCAGCAGCCAAGGGACAGGGACCTCTAGCAATCAGCCCCAGCATTTT | CASSQGTGTSSNQPQHF
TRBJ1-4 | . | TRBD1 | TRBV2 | TGTGCCAGCAGCGGAACAGGGGGAAGAGCTAATGAAAAACTGTTTTTT | CASSGTGGRANEKLFF
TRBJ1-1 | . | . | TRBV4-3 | TGCGCCAGCAGCCAAGACTCAGGGCCCACTGAAGCTTTCTTT | CASSQDSGPTEAFF
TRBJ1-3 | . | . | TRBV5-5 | TGTGCCAGCAGCTTGGTCGGGACATCCTCTGGAAACACCATATATTTT | CASSLVGTSSGNTIYF
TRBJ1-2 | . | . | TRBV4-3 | TGCGCCAGCAGCCAAGGGGGGGTTGAGATGGCTTATGGCTACACCTTC | CASSQGGVEMAYGYTF
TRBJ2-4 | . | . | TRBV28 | TGTGCCAGCAACGACAGGCGTATAGCCAAAAACATTCAGTACTTC | CASNDRRIAKNIQYF
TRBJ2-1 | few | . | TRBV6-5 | TGTGCCAGCAGTCGCCGGGAGTCCTACAATGAGCAGTTCTTC | CASSRRESYNEQFF
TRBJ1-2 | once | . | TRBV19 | TGTGCCAGTAGTATTAGAGCCGGGATCCCCTATGGCTACACCTTC | CASSIRAGIPYGYTF
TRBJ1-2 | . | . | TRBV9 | TGTGCCAGCAGCGCCGAGAGGTTTGGCTACACCTTC | CASSAERFGYTF
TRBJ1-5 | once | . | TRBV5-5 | TGTGCCAGCAGCTCCGGGAATAGCAATCAGCCCCAGCATTTT | CASSSGNSNQPQHF
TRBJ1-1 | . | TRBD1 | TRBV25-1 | TGTGCCAGCAGTGAATCCCCAAGCAGGGGGCTGGAAGCTTTCTTT | CASSESPSRGLEAFF
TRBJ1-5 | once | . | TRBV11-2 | TGTGCCAGCAGCTTAGTTCCAAACAATCAGCCCCAGCATTTT | CASSLVPNNQPQHF
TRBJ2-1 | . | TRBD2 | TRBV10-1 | TGCGCCAGCGGCCAGGGACTAGCGGGGGGTTCCTCCTACAATGAGCAGTTCTTC | CASGQGLAGGSSYNEQFF
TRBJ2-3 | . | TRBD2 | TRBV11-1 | TGTGCCAGCAGCCCGGGACTAGCGGATTACACAGATACGCAGTATTTT | CASSPGLADYTDTQYF
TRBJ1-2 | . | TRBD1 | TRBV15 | TGTGCCACCAGCAGGGGACAGGTTAGCGACTATGGCTACACCTTC | CATSRGQVSDYGYTF
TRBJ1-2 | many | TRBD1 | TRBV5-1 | TGCGCCAGCAGCTTGGACCCGGGACAGGGGGCAGTAGGCTATGGCTACACCTTC | CASSLDPGQGAVGYGYTF
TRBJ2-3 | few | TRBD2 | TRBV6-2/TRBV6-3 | TGTGCCAGCAGTTACTCGGGGACTAGCGGCGCTATCACAGATACGCAGTATTTT | CASSYSGTSGAITDTQYF
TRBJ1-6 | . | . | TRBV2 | TGTGCCAGCAGTGAAAGGGGCTCCTATAATTCACCCCTCCACTTT | CASSERGSYNSPLHF
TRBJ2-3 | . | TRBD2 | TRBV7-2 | TGTGCCAGCAGCTTTGGGAGGGTCTTTACAGATACGCAGTATTTT | CASSFGRVFTDTQYF
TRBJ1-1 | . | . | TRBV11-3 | TGTGCCAGCAGCGAGGGAGGCACTGAAGCTTTCTTT | CASSEGGTEAFF
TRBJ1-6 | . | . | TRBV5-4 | TGTGCCCTGGGGAGAGGGGGAAATTATAATTCACCCCTCCACTTT | CALGRGGNYNSPLHF
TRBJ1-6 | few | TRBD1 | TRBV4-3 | TGCGCCAGCAGCCAAGATCCGGGGACAGGGGGCGTAAATTCACCCCTCCACTTT | CASSQDPGTGGVNSPLHF
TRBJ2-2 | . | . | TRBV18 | TGTGCCAGCTCACCAACGAGGACAGCCTCGAACACCGGGGAGCTGTTTTTT | CASSPTRTASNTGELFF
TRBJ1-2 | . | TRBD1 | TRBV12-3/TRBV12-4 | TGTGCCAGCAGTCCTACGAGGGACAGTAAGTTC | CASSPTRDSKF
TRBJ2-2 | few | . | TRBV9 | TGTGCCAGCAGCGTAGCTACCCGGACTTCTAGGGAGCTGTTTTTT | CASSVATRTSRELFF
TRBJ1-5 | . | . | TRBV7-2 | TGTGCCAGCAGCTTAGGATCCGGGGGCAATCAGCCCCAGCATTTT | CASSLGSGGNQPQHF
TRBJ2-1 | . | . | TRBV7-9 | TGTGCCAGCAGCTTAGGTGTCAGCTCCTACAATGAGCAGTTCTTC | CASSLGVSSYNEQFF
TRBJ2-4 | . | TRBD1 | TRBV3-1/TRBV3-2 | TGTGCCAGCAGCCAAGATCGGACAGGGCGCGGAAACATTCAGTACTTC | CASSQDRTGRGNIQYF
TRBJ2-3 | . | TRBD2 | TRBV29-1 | TGCAGCGTTGGAGAGGCGGGAGGTACGCAGTATTTT | CSVGEAGGTQYF
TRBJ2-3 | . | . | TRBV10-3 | TGTGCCATCAGTGGCGGGGCAGGAGATACGCAGTATTTT | CAISGGAGDTQYF
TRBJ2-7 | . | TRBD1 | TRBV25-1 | TGTGCCAGCAGTGAAGGAAACAGGGGCCGGCTCGAGCAGTACTTC | CASSEGNRGRLEQYF
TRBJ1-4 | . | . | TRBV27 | TGTGCCAGCAGTCCCTTGGACAGTCGGCATGAAAAACTGTTTTTT | CASSPLDSRHEKLFF
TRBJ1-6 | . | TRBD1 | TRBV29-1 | TGCAGCGTTGTGGACAGGGCTTCACCCCTCCACTTT | CSVVDRASPLHF
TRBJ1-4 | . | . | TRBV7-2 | TGTGCCAGCAGCTTACAGGGGAGAGGAAAACTGTTTTTT | CASSLQGRGKLFF